Listed below are T cell receptor beta chains from one sample, sequenced in a study of CD8+ T cells in alopecia areata. Here immunoSEQ multiplex PCR was the method, and the copy in TCRdb shows in-frame clones only, minus some. The sample includes 110,000 to 150,000 clones, 82% seen only once; the top ten take approximately 25%. The sequences come from CD8+ T cells sorted from blood, collected at week 4, from a patient treated with tofacitinib. The origin of the receptors is a human donor with alopecia areata. Both conserved end residues are part of each CDR3. The D gene is left open where the match is weak. The size of a clone is reported for some rows only, either as once, few or many, or as a class for expanded clones.

j_call: TRBJ2-3
d_call: NA
clone_size: NA
v_call: TRBV10-3
cdr3_nt: TGTGCCATCAGTGAGACTAGTCAGCCTCCTACAGATACGCAGTATTTT
cdr3_aa: CAISETSQPPTDTQYF

j_call: TRBJ2-7
d_call: NA
clone_size: NA
v_call: TRBV5-1
cdr3_nt: TGCGCCAGCAGCTTGGGGGGTAGCTCCTACGAGCAGTACTTC
cdr3_aa: CASSLGGSSYEQYF

j_call: TRBJ1-1
d_call: NA
clone_size: once
v_call: TRBV9
cdr3_nt: TGTGCCAGCAGCGTCTACTCGGGAGGGAACACTGAAGCTTTCTTT
cdr3_aa: CASSVYSGGNTEAFF

j_call: TRBJ2-1
d_call: NA
clone_size: NA
v_call: TRBV4-1
cdr3_nt: TGCGCCAGCAGCCCGAGCCTGGGGGAACTCTACAATGAGCAGTTCTTC
cdr3_aa: CASSPSLGELYNEQFF

j_call: TRBJ2-7
d_call: NA
clone_size: NA
v_call: TRBV6-1
cdr3_nt: TGTGCCAGCAGCCTACTAGGTCTTAACTACGAGCAGTACTTC
cdr3_aa: CASSLLGLNYEQYF

j_call: TRBJ1-6
d_call: NA
clone_size: NA
v_call: TRBV5-6
cdr3_nt: TGTGCCAGCAGCTCCGTGGGGGGAGGCGCGACACCCCTCCACTTT
cdr3_aa: CASSSVGGGATPLHF

j_call: TRBJ2-2
d_call: NA
clone_size: few
v_call: TRBV29-1
cdr3_nt: TGCAGCGTTGACGGCTTAGCGAACACCGGGGAGCTGTTTTTT
cdr3_aa: CSVDGLANTGELFF

j_call: TRBJ2-7
d_call: TRBD1
clone_size: NA
v_call: TRBV19
cdr3_nt: TGTGCCACCGGACAGGGGTCCTACGAGCAGTACTTC
cdr3_aa: CATGQGSYEQYF

j_call: TRBJ2-2
d_call: NA
clone_size: NA
v_call: TRBV4-1
cdr3_nt: TGCGCCAGCAGCAAGTTGGATACTTACAAAGCCGGGGAGCTGTTTTTT
cdr3_aa: CASSKLDTYKAGELFF

j_call: TRBJ2-7
d_call: TRBD2
clone_size: NA
v_call: TRBV4-2
cdr3_nt: TGTGCCAGCAGCCAAGATTACCTAGCGGGGGTCTACGAGCAGTACTTC
cdr3_aa: CASSQDYLAGVYEQYF

j_call: TRBJ2-5
d_call: NA
clone_size: NA
v_call: TRBV5-1
cdr3_nt: TGCGCCAGCAGCTCGGACGGCCAAGAGACCCAGTACTTC
cdr3_aa: CASSSDGQETQYF

j_call: TRBJ2-6
d_call: NA
clone_size: NA
v_call: TRBV6-1
cdr3_nt: TGTGCCAGCAGTGAACGGACCTCTGGGGCCAACGTCCTGACTTTC
cdr3_aa: CASSERTSGANVLTF

j_call: TRBJ2-7
d_call: NA
clone_size: NA
v_call: TRBV15
cdr3_nt: TGTGCCACCAGTTACACGGGACGAAGTTACGAGCAGTACTTC
cdr3_aa: CATSYTGRSYEQYF

j_call: TRBJ2-7
d_call: NA
clone_size: NA
v_call: TRBV27
cdr3_nt: TGTGCCAGCACCCCCTATAAGGGTTTCGACGAGCAGTACTTC
cdr3_aa: CASTPYKGFDEQYF

j_call: TRBJ2-3
d_call: NA
clone_size: few
v_call: TRBV23-1
cdr3_nt: TGCGCCACTACCGGCAAACATAGCACAGATACGCAGTATTTT
cdr3_aa: CATTGKHSTDTQYF

j_call: TRBJ1-1
d_call: NA
clone_size: NA
v_call: TRBV29-1
cdr3_nt: TGCAGCGTTGGGATCCGGGGTGGGAACACTGAAGCTTTCTTT
cdr3_aa: CSVGIRGGNTEAFF

j_call: TRBJ2-7
d_call: TRBD1
clone_size: once
v_call: TRBV6-1
cdr3_nt: TGTGCCAGTTCGGGACAGAGCTACGAGCAGTACTTC
cdr3_aa: CASSGQSYEQYF

j_call: TRBJ2-7
d_call: NA
clone_size: NA
v_call: TRBV11-2
cdr3_nt: TGTGCCAGCAGCGGAAGACTGGATCCCTACGAGCAGTACTTC
cdr3_aa: CASSGRLDPYEQYF

j_call: TRBJ2-7
d_call: NA
clone_size: few
v_call: TRBV6-6
cdr3_nt: TGTGCCAGCAGTTACACAGGATCCTACGAGCAGTACTTC
cdr3_aa: CASSYTGSYEQYF

j_call: TRBJ1-5
d_call: NA
clone_size: NA
v_call: TRBV23-1
cdr3_nt: TGCGCCAGCAGTCAATCGCAGGGCTTCAATCAGCCCCAGCATTTT
cdr3_aa: CASSQSQGFNQPQHF

j_call: TRBJ1-1
d_call: TRBD1
clone_size: NA
v_call: TRBV7-9
cdr3_nt: TGTGCCAGCAACCCGACAGGGAAGAGCACTGAAGCTTTCTTT
cdr3_aa: CASNPTGKSTEAFF

j_call: TRBJ2-5
d_call: TRBD1
clone_size: few
v_call: TRBV29-1
cdr3_nt: TGCAGCGTTGAAGGAGGGACAGGGGGCGCAGGACAAGAGACCCAGTACTTC
cdr3_aa: CSVEGGTGGAGQETQYF

j_call: TRBJ1-6
d_call: NA
clone_size: NA
v_call: TRBV7-6
cdr3_nt: TGTGCCAGCAGCCCTCTACCGCAGGGGCTTTATAATTCACCCCTCCACTTT
cdr3_aa: CASSPLPQGLYNSPLHF

j_call: TRBJ2-1
d_call: TRBD2
clone_size: once
v_call: TRBV7-9
cdr3_nt: TGTGCCAGCAGCTTAGCGGCGGCGGGGGGGCCCCACAATGAGCAGTTCTTC
cdr3_aa: CASSLAAAGGPHNEQFF

j_call: TRBJ2-3
d_call: TRBD2
clone_size: NA
v_call: TRBV15
cdr3_nt: TGTGCCACCAGCTCCACTAGCGGGGGGGCAGTCTCTACAGATACGCAGTATTTT
cdr3_aa: CATSSTSGGAVSTDTQYF

j_call: TRBJ1-1
d_call: NA
clone_size: once
v_call: TRBV6-5
cdr3_nt: TGTGCCAGCAGTTACCGGTTGGGAGACCGGTTTGAAGCTTTCTTT
cdr3_aa: CASSYRLGDRFEAFF

j_call: TRBJ2-7
d_call: NA
clone_size: NA
v_call: TRBV7-6
cdr3_nt: TGTGCCAGCAGCCGGGGGAGCGGGCCCGCCTACGAGCAGTACTTC
cdr3_aa: CASSRGSGPAYEQYF

j_call: TRBJ1-1
d_call: NA
clone_size: NA
v_call: TRBV7-9
cdr3_nt: TGTGCCAGCAGCAGATTAGGCACTGAAGCTTTCTTT
cdr3_aa: CASSRLGTEAFF

j_call: TRBJ2-7
d_call: NA
clone_size: NA
v_call: TRBV5-8
cdr3_nt: TGTGCCAGCAGCTTGGCAGGGAGGAGGGCTGGTACCTACGAGCAGTACTTC
cdr3_aa: CASSLAGRRAGTYEQYF

j_call: TRBJ2-3
d_call: NA
clone_size: NA
v_call: TRBV10-3
cdr3_nt: TGTGCCATCATGACAGGACGGGCAGATACGCAGTATTTT
cdr3_aa: CAIMTGRADTQYF

j_call: TRBJ1-6
d_call: NA
clone_size: NA
v_call: TRBV5-1
cdr3_nt: TGCGCCAGCAGCTTGGAAGGTGTCCCCCTCCACTTT
cdr3_aa: CASSLEGVPLHF

j_call: TRBJ2-3
d_call: NA
clone_size: NA
v_call: TRBV7-9
cdr3_nt: TGTGCCAGCAGCTTAGGCATTAAGGGAAGGCAGTATTTT
cdr3_aa: CASSLGIKGRQYF

j_call: TRBJ2-5
d_call: TRBD2
clone_size: NA
v_call: TRBV7-2
cdr3_nt: TGTGCCAGCAGCTGGGCGGGGGGGTCACAAGAGACCCAGTACTTC
cdr3_aa: CASSWAGGSQETQYF

j_call: TRBJ2-7
d_call: NA
clone_size: few
v_call: TRBV29-1
cdr3_nt: TGCAGCGTTGAAGGGACCCCGGCCTACGAGCAGTACTTC
cdr3_aa: CSVEGTPAYEQYF

j_call: TRBJ2-2
d_call: TRBD2
clone_size: NA
v_call: TRBV25-1
cdr3_nt: TGTGCCAGCAGCCCCACAGCGGGGGGGCCGGGCACCGGGGAGCTGTTTTTT
cdr3_aa: CASSPTAGGPGTGELFF

j_call: TRBJ1-1
d_call: NA
clone_size: NA
v_call: TRBV11-3
cdr3_nt: TGTGCCAGCAGCTCACGGGGGGCAAACACTGAAGCTTTCTTT
cdr3_aa: CASSSRGANTEAFF

j_call: TRBJ2-1
d_call: NA
clone_size: few
v_call: TRBV14
cdr3_nt: TGTGCCAGCAGCCAAGAGTACGGATACAATGAGCAGTTCTTC
cdr3_aa: CASSQEYGYNEQFF

j_call: TRBJ2-3
d_call: NA
clone_size: NA
v_call: TRBV18
cdr3_nt: TGTGCCAGCTCACCCAGATCAGATACGCAGTATTTT
cdr3_aa: CASSPRSDTQYF

j_call: TRBJ1-1
d_call: NA
clone_size: NA
v_call: TRBV4-1
cdr3_nt: TGCGCCAGCAGCCAAGAGGGACGGAACACTGAAGCTTTCTTT
cdr3_aa: CASSQEGRNTEAFF

j_call: TRBJ2-7
d_call: TRBD1
clone_size: NA
v_call: TRBV7-9
cdr3_nt: TGTGCCAGCAGCTTAGCCACAGGGGCGCCGACCTACGAGCAGTACTTC
cdr3_aa: CASSLATGAPTYEQYF

j_call: TRBJ2-5
d_call: NA
clone_size: NA
v_call: TRBV5-6
cdr3_nt: TGTGCCAGCAGCTTCGGCGGAGAGACCCAGTACTTC
cdr3_aa: CASSFGGETQYF

j_call: TRBJ1-2
d_call: TRBD1
clone_size: NA
v_call: TRBV6-5
cdr3_nt: TGTGCCAGCAGTCACCAGGGAGGGGGCGATGGCTACACCTTC
cdr3_aa: CASSHQGGGDGYTF

j_call: TRBJ2-1
d_call: NA
clone_size: NA
v_call: TRBV5-6
cdr3_nt: TGTGCCAGCACCGGGGTCTCCTACAATGAGCAGTTCTTC
cdr3_aa: CASTGVSYNEQFF

j_call: TRBJ1-2
d_call: NA
clone_size: few
v_call: TRBV30
cdr3_nt: TGTGCCTGGAGTGTACTCTATGGCTACACCTTC
cdr3_aa: CAWSVLYGYTF

j_call: TRBJ2-3
d_call: NA
clone_size: NA
v_call: TRBV6-5
cdr3_nt: TGTGCCAGCAGTTACCGGCAGGGGCCCGATACGCAGTATTTT
cdr3_aa: CASSYRQGPDTQYF

j_call: TRBJ2-7
d_call: TRBD2
clone_size: NA
v_call: TRBV5-1
cdr3_nt: TGCGCCAGCAGCCGGGAGGAGGTGATCGGGGAGCAGTACTTC
cdr3_aa: CASSREEVIGEQYF

j_call: TRBJ2-7
d_call: NA
clone_size: NA
v_call: TRBV7-9
cdr3_nt: TGTGCCAGCAGCCGAACGGACAGAACCTACGAGCAGTACTTC
cdr3_aa: CASSRTDRTYEQYF

j_call: TRBJ2-3
d_call: NA
clone_size: NA
v_call: TRBV27
cdr3_nt: TGTGCCAGCAGTTTAGCGGGGAGGCCAGATACGCAGTATTTT
cdr3_aa: CASSLAGRPDTQYF

j_call: TRBJ2-1
d_call: NA
clone_size: NA
v_call: TRBV6-5
cdr3_nt: TGTGCCAGCAGTTACTCTACAGGCCGCTACAATGAGCAGTTCTTC
cdr3_aa: CASSYSTGRYNEQFF

j_call: TRBJ2-7
d_call: NA
clone_size: NA
v_call: TRBV2
cdr3_nt: TGTGCCAGCAGTGAAACACGGACAGAGGTTTCCTACGAGCAGTACTTC
cdr3_aa: CASSETRTEVSYEQYF

j_call: TRBJ2-5
d_call: NA
clone_size: NA
v_call: TRBV27
cdr3_nt: TGTGCCAGCAGTCTTACTCAGGGTCTTGAGACCCAGTACTTC
cdr3_aa: CASSLTQGLETQYF

j_call: TRBJ2-3
d_call: NA
clone_size: few
v_call: TRBV29-1
cdr3_nt: TGCAGCGTTGAAGCGGATCAATTGGATACGCAGTATTTT
cdr3_aa: CSVEADQLDTQYF

j_call: TRBJ2-7
d_call: NA
clone_size: NA
v_call: TRBV5-6
cdr3_nt: TGTGCCAGCAGCAGGGGTTACGAGCAGTACTTC
cdr3_aa: CASSRGYEQYF

j_call: TRBJ1-3
d_call: NA
clone_size: NA
v_call: TRBV2
cdr3_nt: TGTGCCAGCAGTGAAGCCGCTCGGGCTGGAAACACCATATATTTT
cdr3_aa: CASSEAARAGNTIYF

j_call: TRBJ2-1
d_call: NA
clone_size: NA
v_call: TRBV9
cdr3_nt: TGTGCCAGCAGCGTAGTCCCCAATGAGCAGTTCTTC
cdr3_aa: CASSVVPNEQFF

j_call: TRBJ1-2
d_call: NA
clone_size: NA
v_call: TRBV6-5
cdr3_nt: TGTGCCAGCAGTTACTCGTCGACAGATGGCTACACCTTC
cdr3_aa: CASSYSSTDGYTF

j_call: TRBJ2-7
d_call: TRBD1
clone_size: few
v_call: TRBV29-1
cdr3_nt: TGCAGCGCCCGGGACAGCTCCTACGAGCAGTACTTC
cdr3_aa: CSARDSSYEQYF

j_call: TRBJ2-1
d_call: NA
clone_size: NA
v_call: TRBV11-2
cdr3_nt: TGTGCCAGCAGACGGAACACCGGGACCATCTACAATGAGCAGTTCTTC
cdr3_aa: CASRRNTGTIYNEQFF

j_call: TRBJ2-2
d_call: NA
clone_size: NA
v_call: TRBV9
cdr3_nt: TGTGCCAGCAGCGAGACGGGGTACTCGAACACCGGGGAGCTGTTTTTT
cdr3_aa: CASSETGYSNTGELFF

j_call: TRBJ2-5
d_call: TRBD1
clone_size: NA
v_call: TRBV7-2
cdr3_nt: TGTGCCAGCAGCTTGGAGCGGACAGGGGGCATGGAGACCCAGTACTTC
cdr3_aa: CASSLERTGGMETQYF